A single sample is the source of the 14 T cell receptor beta chains below, sequenced in a study of blood T cell repertoires in COVID-19. Assay: immunoSEQ multiplex PCR; the TCRdb copy retains only in-frame clones and omits some. Altogether hundreds of thousands of clones are present, about 88% being singletons, with the ten largest covering under 0.9%. Sample: peripheral blood. The receptors stem from a man aged 35-49 years with acute or convalescent COVID-19.

This chain connects TRBV4-1 to TRBJ2-1, with 9 bases lining up with TRBD2. With 0 bases clipped from V and 8 bases from J, the junction kept 17 bases outside the gene matches. The CDR3 has 19 residues. Per the germline V gene, CDR1 is MGHRA and CDR2 is YSYEKL. In DNA, the CDR3 is TGCGCCAGCAGCCAAGAGAATAATAGGGGTAGCGGGAGTCTCGATGAGCAGTTCTTC. This sequence encodes CASSQENNRGSGSLDEQFF.

This CDR3 reads CASSLEQGHTGDREYF. CDR3 DNA sequence: TGTGCCAGCAGCTTAGAACAGGGTCACACTGGCGATCGTGAGTACTTC. V is TRBV7-9 and J is TRBJ2-7, with D tentatively TRBD1 (6 bases). Germline V CDR1 and CDR2: SEHNR, FQNEAQ (reference sequence). This CDR3 comprises 16 residues. Trimming cost V 1 base and J 11 bases, with 24 bases left between them.

The V and J genes are TRBV21-1 and TRBJ2-7; the D call in the table, TRBD2, was not verified against the DNA. TRBV21-1 is a listed pseudogene. The length of the CDR3 is 12 residues. For the CDR3, the DNA is TGTGCCAGCAGCCTTCGAGGGAGGCCGCAGTACTTC. Translated, it gives CASSLRGRPQYF.

The V and J genes are TRBV15 and TRBJ2-1, with TRBD2 matching over 8 bases. From germline, CDR1 is LNHNV and CDR2 YYDKDF (reference sequence). The CDR3 spans 15 residues. V was pared by 5 bases and J by 4 bases, with 7 bases of the junction left unmatched. This CDR3 reads CATSEGGGYYNEQFF. In nucleotides, the CDR3 is TGTGCCACCAGCGAGGGCGGGGGGTATTACAATGAGCAGTTCTTC. The entire variable domain, with the rest obtained from reference TRBV15 and TRBJ2-1, is as follows: DAMVIQNPRYQVTQFGKPVTLSCSQTLNHNVMYWYQQKSSQAPKLLFHYYDKDFNNEADTPDNFQSRRPNTSFCFLDIRSPGLGDTAMYLCATSEGGGYYNEQFFGPGTRLTVL.

DNA of the CDR3: TGTGCCAGCAGCCACTTGGGCAGGGGCGGATCGGAACCCTGGTCGCAGTACTTC. Protein: CASSHLGRGGSEPWSQYF. The chain couples TRBV28 to TRBJ2-7, with D possibly TRBD1 on 6 matching bases. This CDR3 region has 18 residues. Germline CDR1 MDHEN, CDR2 SYDVKM. Trimming took off 6 bases at V and 9 bases at J, with 33 bases between the two ends.

This clone was seen only once. The chain couples TRBV28 to TRBJ2-7; D gene unclear. This CDR3 spans 11 amino acids. The germline V gene has CDR1 MDHEN and CDR2 SYDVKM. Trimming took 3 bases from V and 6 from J, leaving 6 bases between them. The CDR3 nucleotides are TGTGCCAGCAGTTTTAGAGGCGAGCAGTACTTC. Amino acid sequence: CASSFRGEQYF. Full variable domain (rest looked up from reference TRBV28 and TRBJ2-7): DVKVTQSSRYLVKRTGEKVFLECVQDMDHENMFWYRQDPGLGLRLIYFSYDVKMKEKGDIPEGYSVSREKKERFSLILESASTNQTSMYLCASSFRGEQYFGPGTRLTVT.

The V and J genes are TRBV11-2 and TRBJ1-2; 8 bases agree with TRBD1. From germline, CDR1 is SGHAT and CDR2 FQNNGV. This CDR3 has 14 residues. Unmatched junction bases numbered 5, after V lost 4 bases and J lost 4 bases. The chain's CDR3 is CASSSGQVSYGYTF. The CDR3 region has the DNA TGTGCCAGCAGCTCGGGACAGGTCAGCTATGGCTACACCTTC.

The V call is TRBV7-9, the J call TRBJ1-5, with 8 positions matching TRBD1. The CDR3 spans 15 residues. The trim removed 4 bases at V and 4 bases at J, leaving 6 bases unmatched. Germline CDR1 and CDR2: SEHNR and FQNEAQ (reference sequence). CDR3 region: CASSSGQGRNQPQHF. In nucleotides, the CDR3 is TGTGCCAGCAGCTCCGGACAGGGCAGGAATCAGCCCCAGCATTTT.

The V gene is TRBV9, the J gene TRBJ1-1; 7 nucleotides align to TRBD1. CDR1 is SGDLS and CDR2 is YYNGEE in the germline V gene. The CDR3 length is 14 residues. Germline trimming cut 4 bases from V and 3 bases from J; bases unmatched to any gene: 6. The CDR3 sequence is CASSIGTEYTEAFF. As DNA, the CDR3 is TGTGCCAGCAGCATCGGGACAGAATACACTGAAGCTTTCTTT.

The CDR3, as DNA: TGTGCCAGCAGTGAAGAGGGCAGGGACTTCAATGGCTACACCTTC. Protein sequence: CASSEEGRDFNGYTF. The rearrangement joins TRBV2 to TRBJ1-2; tentative D call: TRBD1 (5 bases). Germline CDR1 is SNHLY and CDR2 is FYNNEI. The CDR3 is 15 amino acids. Trimming removed 1 base from V and 6 bases from J, with 15 bases in between.

This clone was detected only a few times. This chain connects TRBV7-9 to TRBJ2-1; TRBD2 is a possible D gene (6 bases). This CDR3 has 15 amino acids. Germline V gene sequence: CDR1 SEHNR, CDR2 FQNEAQ (reference sequence). Trimming shortened V by 3 bases and J by 2 bases, and 11 bases separated the two germline ends. The CDR3 spells CASSFGTATYNEQFF. Here the CDR3 DNA reads TGTGCCAGCAGCTTCGGGACTGCCACCTACAATGAGCAGTTCTTC.

The rearrangement uses TRBV19 and TRBJ1-6; D gene uncertain. Germline V gene lookup returns CDR1 LNHDA and CDR2 SQIVND (reference sequence). This CDR3 has 17 residues. The V gene lost 5 bases and the J gene lost 3 bases, with 17 bases spanning the gap. In DNA form, the CDR3 reads TGTGCCAGTAGTCTCCTCCCCCGGGTCCACTATAATTCACCCCTCCACTTT. This sequence encodes CASSLLPRVHYNSPLHF. Based on the CDR3 plus reference TRBV19 and TRBJ1-6, the full variable domain is DGGITQSPKYLFRKEGQNVTLSCEQNLNHDAMYWYRQDPGQGLRLIYYSQIVNDFQKGDIAEGYSVSREKKESFPLTVTSAQKNPTAFYLCASSLLPRVHYNSPLHFGNGTRLTVT.

The CDR3 spells CASSTRQVSGANVLTF. The CDR3 DNA is TGTGCCAGCAGCACCCGACAGGTCTCTGGGGCCAACGTCCTGACTTTC. The J gene is TRBJ2-6, the V gene TRBV9; D is possibly TRBD1 (6 bases). CDR1 SGDLS and CDR2 YYNGEE come from the germline V gene. This CDR3 has 16 residues. V dropped 4 bases and J dropped 0 bases, with 11 bases sitting between them. Combining the CDR3 with reference TRBV9 and TRBJ2-6 gives the whole variable domain DSGVTQTPKHLITATGQRVTLRCSPRSGDLSVYWYQQSLDQGLQFLIQYYNGEERAKGNILERFSAQQFPDLHSELNLSSLELGDSALYFCASSTRQVSGANVLTFGAGSRLTVL.

This clone appeared once. The rearrangement links TRBV7-9 to TRBJ1-2; D is unclear. Germline V CDR1 and CDR2: SEHNR, FQNEAQ (reference sequence). The germline V and J ends were trimmed by 0 bases and 10 bases, with 12 bases remaining between them. The CDR3 contains 13 residues. CDR3 residues: CASSLAWATLYTF. CDR3 bases: TGTGCCAGCAGCTTAGCTTGGGCCACCCTCTACACCTTC.